A selection of T cell receptor beta chains follows, all from one sample in a study of cytomegalovirus exposure and HLA in healthy donors. Profiled with immunoSEQ multiplex PCR; TCRdb holds only in-frame clones, not every one. The data hold around 140,000 clones, with roughly 80% observed a single time. Material: PBMCs. The receptors were sampled from a man in his forties in good health and CMV-seronegative. Both conserved end residues are trimmed from each CDR3. Each record gives: V gene, J gene, CDR3 protein.

v_call: TRBV30; j_call: TRBJ1-2; cdr3_aa: AWSGPPPGQSYT
v_call: TRBV7-6; j_call: TRBJ2-1; cdr3_aa: ASSPRTPKGNEQF
v_call: TRBV6-5; j_call: TRBJ2-5; cdr3_aa: ASSHRDRGRETQY
v_call: TRBV7-2; j_call: TRBJ1-6; cdr3_aa: ASSVAGLAPLH
v_call: TRBV30; j_call: TRBJ2-2; cdr3_aa: AWSGLEVTGELF
v_call: TRBV2; j_call: TRBJ1-2; cdr3_aa: ASTLTGYDYGYT
v_call: TRBV5-1; j_call: TRBJ2-1; cdr3_aa: ASSTGDRGLAYEQF
v_call: TRBV27; j_call: TRBJ1-1; cdr3_aa: ASSLKRDREIIEAF
v_call: TRBV11-2; j_call: TRBJ2-5; cdr3_aa: ASSSGRAGETQY
v_call: TRBV5-1; j_call: TRBJ1-1; cdr3_aa: ASTRSGNTEAF
v_call: TRBV5-1; j_call: TRBJ1-3; cdr3_aa: ASSAIQGSSGNTIY
v_call: TRBV7-2; j_call: TRBJ1-1; cdr3_aa: ASSQDRLNTEAF
v_call: TRBV18; j_call: TRBJ1-3; cdr3_aa: ASSGLGSGNTIY
v_call: TRBV19; j_call: TRBJ1-5; cdr3_aa: ASSPGDANLAEPQH
v_call: TRBV7-2; j_call: TRBJ2-7; cdr3_aa: ASSLDRGGAYEQY
v_call: TRBV19; j_call: TRBJ1-2; cdr3_aa: ASSWAGGSNYGYT
v_call: TRBV5-5; j_call: TRBJ2-7; cdr3_aa: ASSLWGQREQY
v_call: TRBV7-9; j_call: TRBJ1-1; cdr3_aa: ASSAPDRGNTEAF
v_call: TRBV7-6; j_call: TRBJ2-1; cdr3_aa: ASSGTGTSGVSSYNEQF
v_call: TRBV7-2; j_call: TRBJ2-7; cdr3_aa: ASSSSGQGRNEQY
v_call: TRBV5-6; j_call: TRBJ2-2; cdr3_aa: ASSFLTGTGELF
v_call: TRBV27; j_call: TRBJ2-7; cdr3_aa: AGSPSEGGGDEQY
v_call: TRBV19; j_call: TRBJ1-4; cdr3_aa: ASRSGTGSGEKLF
v_call: TRBV14; j_call: TRBJ1-1; cdr3_aa: ASSQDRGYNTEAF
v_call: TRBV6-6; j_call: TRBJ2-1; cdr3_aa: ASTATSAEQF
v_call: TRBV7-3; j_call: TRBJ2-6; cdr3_aa: ASSLSQGSLSGANVLT
v_call: TRBV5-6; j_call: TRBJ1-6; cdr3_aa: ASSLAAGANSPLH
v_call: TRBV18; j_call: TRBJ2-1; cdr3_aa: ASSPPGTSGYNEQF
v_call: TRBV7-8; j_call: TRBJ2-7; cdr3_aa: ASSLGGQGSHEQY
v_call: TRBV7-2; j_call: TRBJ1-5; cdr3_aa: ASSSTDRGSNQPQH
v_call: TRBV29-1; j_call: TRBJ1-2; cdr3_aa: SVDTGGPGNYGYT
v_call: TRBV19; j_call: TRBJ2-7; cdr3_aa: ASSSLAVSYEQY
v_call: TRBV13; j_call: TRBJ2-3; cdr3_aa: ASSPTTSGRATDTQY
v_call: TRBV6-5; j_call: TRBJ2-7; cdr3_aa: ASSSSSRGPPYEQY
v_call: TRBV19; j_call: TRBJ1-2; cdr3_aa: ASRPGQVANYGYT
v_call: TRBV29-1; j_call: TRBJ2-7; cdr3_aa: SVGQASYEQY
v_call: TRBV9; j_call: TRBJ2-7; cdr3_aa: ASSVGQENYEQY
v_call: TRBV23-1; j_call: TRBJ2-1; cdr3_aa: ASSHGVAGGGNEQF
v_call: TRBV2; j_call: TRBJ2-3; cdr3_aa: ASLTEDTQY
v_call: TRBV25-1; j_call: TRBJ1-6; cdr3_aa: ASSETGGYNSPLH
v_call: TRBV2; j_call: TRBJ1-3; cdr3_aa: ASSEVELSGNTIY
v_call: TRBV28; j_call: TRBJ1-1; cdr3_aa: ASSTPGRNTEAF
v_call: TRBV2; j_call: TRBJ2-5; cdr3_aa: ASSEAQGQETQY
v_call: TRBV5-1; j_call: TRBJ1-6; cdr3_aa: ASSLTGVTYNSPLH
v_call: TRBV28; j_call: TRBJ1-1; cdr3_aa: ASRLSRGQNTEAF
v_call: TRBV5-1; j_call: TRBJ1-4; cdr3_aa: ASSATGTGVGVREKLF
v_call: TRBV7-2; j_call: TRBJ2-1; cdr3_aa: ASSSLVGDREEF
v_call: TRBV21-1; j_call: TRBJ2-7; cdr3_aa: ASSKGGCEGAREQY
v_call: TRBV6-5; j_call: TRBJ2-2; cdr3_aa: ASTSSGRGTGELF
v_call: TRBV6-6; j_call: TRBJ1-2; cdr3_aa: ASRGQGDFGGYT
v_call: TRBV2; j_call: TRBJ1-3; cdr3_aa: ASSGLDRASGNTIY
v_call: TRBV4-1; j_call: TRBJ2-1; cdr3_aa: ASSQDGRLQNNEQF
v_call: TRBV7-9; j_call: TRBJ2-1; cdr3_aa: ASSLLAGGTDEQF
v_call: TRBV27; j_call: TRBJ2-1; cdr3_aa: ASRLREGDSYNEQF
v_call: TRBV10-3; j_call: TRBJ1-4; cdr3_aa: AISESPGGNEKLF